This T cell receptor (beta chain) was retrieved from a study of blood T cell repertoires in COVID-19. Whole-study context: From the United States, Italy and Spain came samples of acute and convalescent COVID-19. PBMCs, B-cell-depleted T cells, or T cells provided the cDNA or gDNA that made up the material.

The V segment lost 4 bases and the J segment 4 bases; nucleotides outside the gene matches: 11. Germline loops: CDR1 LNHDA, CDR2 SQIVND (reference sequence). This CDR3 region has 17 residues. Original handling: Estimation of nucleated cell counts was performed using reference gene primer amplification. Sequencing used immunoSEQ multiplex PCR; TCRdb keeps in-frame clones, though not all of them. V, J and clone size were drawn from that table, and D and trimming were deduced from the DNA. The sample has some 240,000 clones, about 80% seen once; the top ten hold over 7.5%. The chain joins TRBV19 to TRBJ2-3; 10 bases are shared with TRBD1. The sample comprised peripheral blood. The sequence was obtained from a woman over 75 with acute or convalescent COVID-19. CDR3 DNA sequence: TGTGCCAGTAGTAGTCCGGGACAGGGGATGATTGCAGATACGCAGTATTTT. Amino acids: CASSSPGQGMIADTQYF.